This section outlines one T cell receptor (beta chain) sequence together with its context. This clonotype has a handful of counts. Its specific antigen is unknown. No base qualities exist here, and no much larger clone lies one base off it. This entry comes from a study of vaccination and CD4 T cells after COVID-19 (dated by TCRdb to between 2021 and 2024). For the wider study: Every convalescent patient had a positive nasal swab PCR test for SARS-CoV-2, with mild disease in roughly 10 patients and severe disease in one. The convalescent cohort comprised six males and four females, including two Hispanic individuals, seven Caucasians, two Asians and one multiracial person. Participants received two doses of either the Pfizer-BioNTech BNT162b2 vaccine (n=8) or the Moderna mRNA-1273 vaccine (n=2). Post-COVID blood samples were collected from convalescent patients a median of around 96 days after diagnosis, with a range of about 35 to 170 days. Post-vaccine blood samples were taken a median of about 72 days after the second vaccine dose, with a range of roughly 14 to 241 days. For stimulating the cultures, overlapping spike peptide pools were used, derived from SARS-CoV-2 as well as from the common cold coronaviruses HCoV-NL63, HCoV-OC43 and HCoV-229E. In control cultures, a CEFX viral epitope pool was used as positive control, an HIV-1 Nef peptide pool was used as negative control, or no peptide was added. In 10 COVID-19 convalescent patients and a few infection-naive healthy vaccine recipients, the spike-specific CD4+ TCR repertoire before mRNA vaccination was compared with the repertoire after mRNA vaccination. Overall results and qualifications from the work: Relatively few convalescent patients were included in the study, and early timepoints after natural infection were not analyzed. Of the vaccine-specific clones found in convalescent patients, nearly all (304 of 307) were mono-reactive for SARS-CoV-2 spike instead of being cross-reactive with common cold coronaviruses. Among convalescent patients, a median 86.3% of the SARS-CoV-2-reactive clones seen after vaccination appeared only after vaccination, which suggests priming specific to the vaccine. The median number of SARS-CoV-2-reactive clonotypes rose from around 21 after infection to some 40 after vaccination, but the change was not significant.

The library was produced with PCR. TCR sequencing of DNA from cultured CD4+ T cells used the Oncomine TCR Beta short-read assay at the Johns Hopkins FTIC core. Genomic DNA was extracted from the cultured CD4+ T cells with the QIAamp micro DNA kit. The Oncomine TCR Beta libraries from cultured CD4+ T cells were pooled using unique dual indexes and then sequenced on an Illumina iSeq 100. Turning to the authors' computational methods: Non-productive sequences were removed, and CDR3s not starting with C, not ending with F or W, or shorter than 7 amino acids were discarded. Antigen-specific clonotypes were identified using the MANAFEST web application through comparison of peptide-stimulated wells with reference and other culture wells. An FDR below 0.05, an odds ratio above 5, and a productive frequency above 0.1% in at least two of three replicate wells were required for clones to be considered positive. Clonotypes that were significantly expanded in both SARS-CoV-2 spike wells and at least one common cold coronavirus spike condition were defined as cross-reactive. Similarity between CDR3 sequences was evaluated in R version 3.6.1 using Levenshtein distances (stringdist) and unrooted phylogenetic trees (ape). Using fastp at Q25 and MiXCR, TCRdb reprocessed the public reads and kept productive beta chains. Duplicate CDR3 protein sequences are folded into a single record with the most common DNA and genes. For this entry, the V and J calls and clone size follow TCRdb and not the study's own pipeline. The table for this sample lists about 15,000 distinct CDR3 sequences; approximately 60% of them were counted only once. Of the sample, 11% to 15% falls within the top ten clones.

In light of the paper, this sample's treatment or condition label describes: roughly 10-day PBMC culture with coronavirus spike peptide pools or control peptides (ViraFEST assay). The ViraFEST assay, used in the study, expanded antigen-specific T cells with peptide pools and then identified the expanded clonotypes through TCR sequencing. The convalescent patients' positive SARS-CoV-2 PCR tests fell between March and December 2020, which was before the Alpha, Beta and Delta variants emerged in the United States. PBMCs were cultured at 1.5 million to 2 million per well in IMDM supplemented with around 5.5% human AB serum and about 10 IU/ml IL-2, with approximately 9.5 ug/ml peptide pools added. Half of the culture medium was replaced with fresh IL-2-containing medium on days 3 and 7. Once the cells had been in culture for around 10 days, the EasySep CD4+ T cell isolation kit was used to isolate CD4+ T cells by negative selection. Ficoll-Paque Plus gradient centrifugation was used to isolate PBMCs from whole blood, and the isolated PBMCs were then either used fresh or cryopreserved at -140C. In general, triplicate wells were set up for every culture condition.

CDR1 and CDR2 are read off the germline V gene as MNHNS and SASEGT. Trimming removed 4 bases from V and 5 bases from J, leaving 6 bases between the germline ends. Its CDR3 holds 12 amino acids, cysteine through phenylalanine. Of all the DNA, just the CDR3 is kept, 36 bases in frame from base 1. The rearranged chain carries TRBV6-1 and TRBJ1-5; TRBD1 is possibly the D segment (5 matching bases). The receptor was isolated from a human donor who had recovered from COVID-19. Sample: CD4+ T cells from blood, cultured in vitro. The CDR3 protein sequence reads: CASSVGDQPQHF. DNA sequence: TGTGCCAGCAGTGTAGGGGATCAGCCCCAGCATTTT.